The clone carrying this T cell receptor beta chain came up a few times. The antigen is not known. Sequenced with the Oncomine TCR Beta short-read assay was DNA taken from cultured CD4+ T cells. CD4+ T cells were cultured, and genomic DNA was extracted from them. Via MiXCR, TCRdb re-called the PCR reads, giving one row per CDR3 protein. This sample carries under 9,500 distinct CDR3 sequences, less than 55% of them seen once, and the ten largest clones take roughly a fifth. The source of the sample is a study of vaccination and CD4 T cells after COVID-19. Across the study: Taking of post-vaccine samples occurred a median approximately 72 days after dose two (range 14 to 241). Study-level findings and limits: The study sampled relatively few convalescent patients and omitted early post-infection timepoints.

Germline V CDR1 and CDR2: DFQATT, SNEGSKA (reference sequence). Trimming pared 6 bases from V and 5 bases from J, leaving 19 bases between. CDR3 length equals 14 residues. Treatment specified: roughly 10-day PBMC culture with coronavirus spike peptide pools or control peptides (ViraFEST assay). Researchers collected the unexposed donor's CD4+ T cells before the COVID-19 pandemic (2011-2018). Peptide-pool expansion of antigen-specific T cells preceded TCR sequencing in ViraFEST. The sample was CD4+ T cells from blood, cultured in vitro. The receptor's source is a human donor in good health. The genes are TRBV20-1 and TRBJ1-1; tentatively, D is TRBD1 (5 bases). CDR3 sequence: CSAQRGSRLTEAFF. The CDR3 nucleotides are TGCAGTGCCCAACGGGGCAGCCGTTTGACTGAAGCTTTCTTT.